Each of the 15 T cell receptor beta chains below was sequenced from the same sample in a study of blood T cell repertoires in COVID-19. The repertoire was sequenced with immunoSEQ multiplex PCR; TCRdb's copy has only in-frame clones and lacks some. The table records some 23,000 clones, roughly 76% of them present only once. The specimen sequenced was peripheral blood. The receptors were gathered from an elderly woman with acute or convalescent COVID-19.

In this sample, this clone turned up once. A read error may explain this, as a much larger clone is one base away. The V gene is TRBV5-6, the J gene TRBJ2-1; the D gene is possibly TRBD2 (7 bases). Germline V CDR1 and CDR2: SGHDT, YYEEEE. This CDR3 comprises 14 residues. V lost 4 bases to trimming and J lost 8 bases, with 16 bases between them. The DNA of the CDR3 is TGTGCCAGCAGCGGGGCCGAAGGGGGGGATGAGCAGTTCTTC. Translated, it gives CASSGAEGGDEQFF. The full variable domain, rest sourced from reference TRBV5-6 and TRBJ2-1, is DAGVTQSPTHLIKTRGQQVTLRCSPKSGHDTVSWYQQALGQGPQFIFQYYEEEERQRGNFPDRFSGHQFPNYSSELNVNALLLGDSALYLCASSGAEGGDEQFFGPGTRLTVL.

This clone occurred once. V gene TRBV18 combines with J gene TRBJ2-7, with D tentatively TRBD2 (5 bases). Germline assignment: CDR1 KGHSH and CDR2 LQKENI. The V gene lost 3 bases and the J gene lost 3 bases, with 12 bases spanning the gap. The CDR3 contains 14 residues. The CDR3 is CASSPRRDFYEQYF. CDR3 coding DNA: TGTGCCAGCTCACCTCGCCGGGATTTCTACGAGCAGTACTTC.

The chain couples TRBV18 to TRBJ1-4, with a possible D match to TRBD1 (6 bases). The V end was cut by 4 bases, the J end by 0 bases, with 15 bases between. The CDR3 sequence is 17 residues long. Germline loops: CDR1 KGHSH, CDR2 LQKENI. Here the CDR3 reads CASSLLGQTATNEKLFF. CDR3 DNA: TGTGCCAGCTCACTTCTAGGACAGACTGCAACTAATGAAAAACTGTTTTTT.

This clone occurred a few times. The chain combines TRBV28 with TRBJ1-4; the match to TRBD1 covers 7 bases. CDR3 length equals 15 residues. Germline lookup yields CDR1 MDHEN and CDR2 SYDVKM. V lost 5 bases to trimming and J lost 5 bases; unmatched junction nucleotides: 8. CDR3 in amino acids: CASSPPDRRNEKLFF. The CDR3 nucleotides are TGTGCCAGCAGTCCCCCGGACAGGAGGAATGAAAAACTGTTTTTT.

The chain employs TRBV3-1 (or the pseudogene TRBV3-2) and TRBJ1-3; no clear D. Germline CDR1 and CDR2: LGHDT and YNNKEL (reference sequence). This CDR3 contains 15 residues. V shed 1 base and J shed 0 bases, with 7 bases lying between them. The CDR3 is CASSQGASSGNTIYF. In DNA form, the CDR3 reads TGTGCCAGCAGCCAAGGGGCGAGCTCTGGAAACACCATATATTTT.

The chain has TRBV9 and TRBJ2-7; 8 bases agree with TRBD1. CDR3 length: 15 amino acids. V was clipped by 0 bases and J by 6 bases; unmatched bases: 8. Germline V gives CDR1 SGDLS, CDR2 YYNGEE. The CDR3 sequence: CASSVAREGQGEQYF. Written as DNA, the CDR3 is TGTGCCAGCAGCGTAGCTCGGGAAGGACAGGGCGAGCAGTACTTC.

The chain employs TRBV11-3 and TRBJ2-2; possibly TRBD2 for D (7 bases). V was cut by 0 bases and J by 4 bases, with 9 bases left in between. The CDR3 is 15 residues long. Germline CDR1 and CDR2: SGHNT and YENEEA. CDR3 coding DNA: TGTGCCAGCAGCTTAGAGGGAGGGGGCACCGGGGAGCTGTTTTTT. This sequence encodes CASSLEGGGTGELFF.

This chain joins TRBV10-1 and TRBJ1-1; D remains ambiguous. CDR3 length: 16 residues. Germline V gene sequence: CDR1 WNHNN, CDR2 SYGVQD (reference sequence). Trimming cost V 0 bases and J 0 bases, with 11 bases left between them. CDR3 sequence (DNA): TGCGCCAGCAGTGAGTCGAGCGGCAGACTGAACACTGAAGCTTTCTTT. Translated, it gives CASSESSGRLNTEAFF.

V usage is TRBV11-3 and J usage is TRBJ2-5; tentative D call: TRBD1 (5 bases). Trimming removed 5 bases from V and 2 bases from J, with 9 bases in between. The CDR3 totals 13 residues. CDR1 is SGHNT and CDR2 is YENEEA in the germline V gene. The CDR3 reads CASSTQGQETQYF. CDR3 nucleotides: TGTGCCAGCAGCACTCAGGGACAAGAGACCCAGTACTTC.

This clone was recorded only once. This sequence joins TRBV7-2 and TRBJ2-3; weak D call: TRBD2 (5 bases). Germline V lookup: CDR1 SGHTA, CDR2 FQGNSA. This CDR3 is built from 15 residues. V was pared by 5 bases and J by 6 bases, with 18 bases between. The CDR3 region is CASSLRVGSVDTQYF. The DNA for the CDR3 is TGTGCCAGCAGCCTGAGGGTGGGTTCGGTGGATACGCAGTATTTT.

J is TRBJ1-1 and V is TRBV13; D unresolved. V lost 2 bases to trimming and J lost 1 base, with 8 bases between them. CDR1 PRHDT and CDR2 FYEKMQ come from the germline V gene (reference sequence). The length of the CDR3 is 14 residues. CDR3 loop: CASSLKRANTEAFF. The CDR3, as DNA: TGTGCCAGCAGCTTAAAGCGAGCGAACACTGAAGCTTTCTTT.

This clone was seen a handful of times. CDR3 residues: CASSQGPADSSYEQYF. For the CDR3, the DNA is TGCGCCAGCAGCCAAGGGCCTGCGGACAGCTCCTACGAGCAGTACTTC. The rearrangement links TRBV4-1 to TRBJ2-7; weak D call: TRBD1 (6 bases). CDR1 is MGHRA and CDR2 is YSYEKL in the germline V gene. V was clipped by 1 base and J by 0 bases, with 13 bases between them. CDR3 length: 16 amino acids.

V usage is TRBV9 and J usage is TRBJ1-4; D uncertain. V was trimmed by 3 bases and J by 0 bases, leaving 9 bases between them. This CDR3 has 15 residues. Looked up from germline, CDR1 is SGDLS and CDR2 is YYNGEE. The CDR3 reads CASSAPGSTNEKLFF. DNA of the CDR3: TGTGCCAGCAGCGCCCCGGGGTCAACTAATGAAAAACTGTTTTTT.

The chain is built from TRBV18 and TRBJ1-3; perhaps TRBD1 as D (5 bases). Germline V gene lookup returns CDR1 KGHSH and CDR2 LQKENI. The CDR3 runs to 15 residues. The V end lost 2 bases, the J end lost 0 bases, and 8 bases lay between the germline ends. The CDR3 loop is CASSPDRNSGNTIYF. For the CDR3, the DNA is TGTGCCAGCTCACCAGACAGAAACTCTGGAAACACCATATATTTT.

The rearrangement uses TRBV20-1 and TRBJ1-1; D gene unclear. CDR1 and CDR2 from the germline V gene are DFQATT and SNEGSKA (reference sequence). Trimming cost V 6 bases and J 3 bases, with 8 bases left between them. The CDR3 covers 11 residues. CDR3: CSAEAYTEAFF. In DNA form, the CDR3 reads TGCAGTGCGGAGGCGTACACTGAAGCTTTCTTT.